These 32 T cell receptor beta chains came from one sample sequenced in a study of T cell responses to AZD1222 COVID-19 vaccine (dated by TCRdb to about 2021). Receptor amplification or capture employed the immunoSEQ multiplex PCR assay. The source is immuneACCESS, and TCRdb retained only in-frame sequences with V and J called. Part of the clones is not carried over; for the studies checked, unresolved V genes explain less than half of this, and the remainder is unexplained. This sample gives approximately 100,000 clones in total; around nine tenths of them show up just once. Clones ranked in the top ten supply around 3.3% of the sample. This specimen's time point label, interpreted: about 28 days (+/-7) after the second vaccine dose. Sample treatment or condition, as interpreted from the label and publication: meningococcal conjugate vaccine given as trial control. Source: peripheral blood, taken 28 days after the second dose of the MenACWY control vaccine. The source is an adult who received the MenACWY meningococcal vaccine as a control.

V is TRBV4-3 and J is TRBJ2-7; tentative D call: TRBD1 (6 bases). Germline lookup yields CDR1 LGHNA and CDR2 YSLEER. V lost 3 bases and J lost 0, with 18 bases in between. The CDR3 has 17 amino acids. DNA of the CDR3: TGCGCCAGCAGCCAGGACTCCGGGACATGGAGCTCCTACGAGCAGTACTTC. It yields the protein CASSQDSGTWSSYEQYF.

The rearrangement uses TRBV25-1 and TRBJ1-1; D ambiguous. The CDR3 extends over 11 amino acids. Per germline, CDR1 MGHDK and CDR2 SYGVNS. V dropped 0 bases and J dropped 6 bases, with 2 bases sitting between them. CDR3 sequence reads: CASSEYSEAFF. CDR3 DNA sequence: TGTGCCAGCAGTGAATATTCTGAAGCTTTCTTT.

J is TRBJ1-6 and V is TRBV7-3; 7 nucleotides line up with TRBD1. J was trimmed by 6 bases and V by 2 bases; bases with no gene match: 4. CDR3 length equals 15 residues. The germline gives CDR1 SGHTA, CDR2 FQGTGA. The CDR3 sequence is CASSLGGTVNSPLHF. Here the CDR3 DNA reads TGTGCCAGCAGCTTAGGAGGGACAGTTAATTCACCCCTCCACTTT.

This chain uses TRBV3-1 (or the pseudogene TRBV3-2) with TRBJ1-3; maybe TRBD1 (6 bases). Trimming took off 4 bases at V and 0 bases at J, with 16 bases between the two ends. This CDR3 is 17 amino acids long. Germline CDR1 and CDR2: LGHDT and YNNKEL (reference sequence). CDR3 in amino acids: CASSLGGTRSSGNTIYF. The DNA for the CDR3 is TGTGCCAGCAGCCTCGGCGGGACAAGGAGCTCTGGAAACACCATATATTTT.

The chain is built from TRBV20-1 and TRBJ1-2; 7 nucleotides line up with TRBD1. Germline V gives CDR1 DFQATT, CDR2 SNEGSKA (reference sequence). The CDR3 sequence is 14 residues long. The J segment lost 0 bases and the V segment lost 3 bases, leaving 4 bases of the junction unmatched. The CDR3 nucleotides read TGCAGTGCTAGTCGTCAGGGGGCTAACTATGGCTACACCTTC. As protein: CSASRQGANYGYTF.

Only one count was recorded for this clone. V usage is TRBV11-3 and J usage is TRBJ1-2; D is unclear. Trimming took off 5 bases at V and 3 bases at J, with 10 bases between the two ends. The CDR3 length is 13 residues. CDR1 and CDR2 from the germline V gene are SGHNT and YENEEA. The CDR3 nucleotides are TGTGCCAGCAGCGGGAAGTTTGACTATGGCTACACCTTC. This gives the protein CASSGKFDYGYTF.

The rearrangement joins TRBV24-1 to TRBJ1-1; the D gene is possibly TRBD1 (6 bases). Germline-derived CDR1 and CDR2 are KGHDR and SFDVKD. V was cut by 9 bases and J by 1 base, with 8 bases left in between. CDR3 length: 12 residues. The CDR3 DNA reads TGTGCCACCCAGGACAGGAACACTGAAGCTTTCTTT. Translated, it gives CATQDRNTEAFF.

This rearrangement joins TRBV5-4 to TRBJ1-3; D is perhaps TRBD1 (5 bases). Trimming left V 4 bases short and J 3 bases short, with 11 bases between. Germline V gene lookup returns CDR1 SGHNT and CDR2 YYREEE (reference sequence). The CDR3 is 14 amino acids. The CDR3 here is CASSPRDGGNTIYF. In nucleotides, the CDR3 is TGTGCCAGCAGCCCCCGGGACGGTGGAAACACCATATATTTT.

The chain joins TRBV7-3 to TRBJ2-1; D gene unclear. V was trimmed by 2 bases and J by 4 bases, leaving 12 bases between them. Germline CDR1 reads SGHTA; CDR2 reads FQGTGA. The CDR3 totals 15 residues. The CDR3 coding sequence is TGTGCCAGCAGCTTAGGGCCGGAAGGTTACAATGAGCAGTTCTTC. It codes for CASSLGPEGYNEQFF.

The chain recombines TRBV19 with TRBJ1-5; 7 positions match TRBD1. The germline CDR1 and CDR2 sequences are LNHDA and SQIVND (reference sequence). CDR3 length equals 14 residues. The V and J ends lost 7 bases and 4 bases, in that order; junction bases with no gene match: 7. Written as DNA, the CDR3 is TGTGCCAGTACGGACCGACAGGGAAATCAGCCCCAGCATTTT. It translates to CASTDRQGNQPQHF.

The gene calls are TRBV5-1 and TRBJ2-1; 8 nucleotides line up with TRBD1. V gave up 4 bases and J gave up 7 bases; unmatched junction bases: 4. Per germline, CDR1 SGHRS and CDR2 YFSETQ. There are 13 residues in the CDR3. The CDR3 protein is CASSTGGRNEQFF. The CDR3 DNA reads TGCGCCAGCAGCACAGGGGGTAGGAATGAGCAGTTCTTC.

Regarding this clone: Other DNA sequences from this sample encode an identical CDR3 as well. V and J are TRBV2 and TRBJ1-2, with D tentatively TRBD1 (5 bases). Germline V lookup: CDR1 SNHLY, CDR2 FYNNEI. The length of the CDR3 is 13 residues. V was shortened by 3 bases and J by 5 bases, with 10 bases between the two germline ends. The CDR3 bases are TGTGCCAGCAGTGAGACAGAAACTTATGGCTACACCTTC. This translates into CASSETETYGYTF. The full variable domain, with the rest looked up from reference TRBV2 and TRBJ1-2, is EPEVTQTPSHQVTQMGQEVILRCVPISNHLYFYWYRQILGQKVEFLVSFYNNEISEKSEIFDDQFSVERPDGSNFTLKIRSTKLEDSAMYFCASSETETYGYTFGSGTRLTVV.

This chain joins TRBV28 and TRBJ2-5; 7 bases are shared with TRBD2. The CDR3 covers 15 residues. V gave up 2 bases and J gave up 3 bases; unmatched junction bases: 6. Per germline, CDR1 MDHEN and CDR2 SYDVKM. CDR3 nucleotide sequence: TGTGCCAGCAGTTTAGCCGGGAGCGGGGAAGAGACCCAGTACTTC. Amino acids: CASSLAGSGEETQYF.

V and J are TRBV7-2 and TRBJ2-7; D is undetermined. The CDR3 contains 13 residues. V gave up 6 bases and J gave up 0 bases, with 9 bases separating them. Per the germline V gene, CDR1 is SGHTA and CDR2 is FQGNSA. This CDR3 reads CASSTRSSYEQYF. CDR3 sequence (DNA): TGTGCCAGCAGTACAAGGAGCTCCTACGAGCAGTACTTC. Filled out from reference TRBV7-2 and TRBJ2-7, the complete variable domain reads GAGVSQSPSNKVTEKGKDVELRCDPISGHTALYWYRQSLGQGLEFLIYFQGNSAPDKSGLPSDRFSAERTGGSVSTLTIQRTQQEDSAVYLCASSTRSSYEQYFGPGTRLTVT.

About this clone: Other DNA sequences in this specimen translate into the identical CDR3. This rearrangement joins TRBV7-2 to TRBJ2-7; no firm D call. The germline V gene has CDR1 SGHTA and CDR2 FQGNSA. V was trimmed by 0 bases and J by 3 bases, leaving 6 bases between them. CDR3 length: 13 residues. The CDR3 DNA reads as TGTGCCAGCAGCTTAGCGGCAGACTACGAGCAGTACTTC. It yields the protein CASSLAADYEQYF.

The chain joins TRBV7-3 to TRBJ2-3; TRBD2 might be the D (6 bases). Germline V gene lookup returns CDR1 SGHTA and CDR2 FQGTGA. Trimming cost V 5 bases and J 2 bases, with 17 bases left between them. The CDR3 loop spans 16 amino acids. The CDR3: CASSPEMRGVTDTQYF. CDR3 nucleotide sequence: TGTGCCAGCAGCCCGGAAATGCGGGGAGTCACAGATACGCAGTATTTT.

The chain joins TRBV20-1 to TRBJ2-7; maybe TRBD1 (6 bases). The germline V gene encodes CDR1 DFQATT and CDR2 SNEGSKA (reference sequence). There are 14 residues in the CDR3. Trimming removed 3 bases from V and 0 bases from J, with 12 bases in between. The CDR3 loop reads CSASRTVDSYEQYF. The CDR3 DNA reads TGCAGTGCTAGTAGGACAGTGGACTCCTACGAGCAGTACTTC.

This chain uses TRBV7-3 with TRBJ2-2; the match to TRBD2 covers 14 bases. The length of the CDR3 is 16 residues. The junction had 6 bases not matched to a gene; V was cut back by 1 base and J by 11 bases. Germline V gene lookup returns CDR1 SGHTA and CDR2 FQGTGA. This CDR3 reads CASSLMTSGGAGELFF. The CDR3 DNA sequence: TGTGCCAGCAGCTTAATGACTAGCGGGGGGGCAGGAGAGCTGTTTTTT.

The V and J genes are TRBV5-1 and TRBJ1-2; possibly TRBD1 for D (5 bases). V lost 5 bases to trimming and J lost 4 bases, with 15 bases between them. CDR1 and CDR2 from the germline V gene are SGHRS and YFSETQ. The CDR3 length is 14 residues. CDR3 sequence (DNA): TGCGCCAGCAGTCCCGGGACGGACTTCTATGGCTACACCTTC. It encodes CASSPGTDFYGYTF.

The chain couples TRBV5-1 to TRBJ2-3, with unresolved D. The length of the CDR3 is 15 residues. The V end lost 0 bases, the J end lost 0 bases, and 8 bases lay between the germline ends. Germline V gene sequence: CDR1 SGHRS, CDR2 YFSETQ. In DNA, the CDR3 is TGCGCCAGCAGCTTGGCCTCAACTAGCACAGATACGCAGTATTTT. Translated: CASSLASTSTDTQYF.

The chain uses TRBV25-1 and TRBJ1-5; tentatively, D is TRBD1 (6 bases). The CDR3 is 16 residues long. The ends were cut back, 1 base at V and 5 bases at J, with 15 bases in the middle. Per the germline V gene, CDR1 is MGHDK and CDR2 is SYGVNS. This chain's CDR3 is CASSESTGRGDQPQHF. In DNA form, the CDR3 reads TGTGCCAGCAGTGAATCAACCGGCAGGGGCGATCAGCCCCAGCATTTT.

This clone was seen only a few times. The chain carries TRBV6-2 or TRBV6-3 and TRBJ2-2; a possible D gene is TRBD2 (5 bases). The V gene's germline CDR1 is MNHEY and CDR2 SVGEGT. The CDR3 runs 15 residues. Trimming removed 2 bases from V and 2 bases from J, with 9 bases in between. The CDR3 coding sequence is TGTGCCAGCAGTTACGGGTCGGGAAACACCGGGGAGCTGTTTTTT. This translates into CASSYGSGNTGELFF.

The CDR3 spells CASSLSTGYEQYF. CDR3 sequence (DNA): TGTGCCAGCAGCTTGAGTACAGGGTACGAGCAGTACTTC. The chain employs TRBV5-5 and TRBJ2-7; D possibly corresponds to TRBD1 (6 bases). The V end lost 1 base, the J end lost 4 bases, and 9 bases lay between the germline ends. The CDR3 has 13 amino acids. The germline V gene has CDR1 SGHKS and CDR2 YYEKEE (reference sequence).

The V call is TRBV11-2, the J call TRBJ2-7; tentatively, D is TRBD1 (8 bases). Between the trimmed V and J ends, which lost 5 bases and 9 bases, there was a span of 17 bases. The germline CDR1 and CDR2 sequences are SGHAT and FQNNGV. CDR3 length equals 13 residues. The CDR3 sequence is CASSSGTGSRQYF. The CDR3 coding sequence is TGTGCCAGCAGCAGCGGGACAGGAAGCAGGCAGTACTTC.

The J gene is TRBJ1-6, the V gene TRBV18; a weak D match, TRBD1 (5 bases). The CDR3 totals 16 residues. Germline CDR1 reads KGHSH; CDR2 reads LQKENI. Trimming stripped 4 bases from V and 5 bases from J, with 15 bases between. The CDR3 DNA follows: TGTGCCAGCTCACAATTAACAGGCTCAGATAATTCACCCCTCCACTTT. Protein: CASSQLTGSDNSPLHF.

The chain joins TRBV6-2 or TRBV6-3 to TRBJ1-2, with D tentatively TRBD1 (5 bases). CDR1 is MNHEY, CDR2 SVGEGT, per germline. Trimming shortened V by 6 bases and J by 4 bases, and 18 bases separated the two germline ends. The CDR3 totals 15 residues. The chain's CDR3 is CASSPRGGQSYGYTF. The CDR3 nucleotides read TGTGCCAGCAGCCCGCGTGGAGGACAATCCTATGGCTACACCTTC.

This rearrangement joins TRBV2 to TRBJ1-2; TRBD1 aligns across 7 bases. CDR3 length: 14 amino acids. Losses at the gene ends were 6 bases for V and 4 bases for J; bases not matched to a gene: 8. The germline V gene encodes CDR1 SNHLY and CDR2 FYNNEI. The CDR3 bases are TGTGCCAGCAGCTGGGGACAGCCGAGCTATGGCTACACCTTC. It yields the protein CASSWGQPSYGYTF.

This chain connects TRBV28 to TRBJ2-7, with 7 bases aligning to TRBD1. The V and J ends lost 5 bases and 5 bases, in that order; junction bases with no gene match: 9. CDR1 and CDR2 from the germline V gene are MDHEN and SYDVKM. The CDR3 consists of 14 residues. The CDR3 here is CASSVTGLAHEQYF. The CDR3 region has the DNA TGTGCCAGCAGTGTGACAGGGTTAGCGCACGAGCAGTACTTC.

This chain connects TRBV14 to TRBJ1-4; no clear D gene. V shed 4 bases and J shed 0 bases, with 3 bases lying between them. Germline-derived CDR1 and CDR2 are SGHDN and FVKESK. This CDR3 is 13 amino acids long. DNA of the CDR3: TGTGCCAGCAGCCGAACAACTAATGAAAAACTGTTTTTT. This gives the protein CASSRTTNEKLFF. Based on the CDR3 plus reference TRBV14 and TRBJ1-4, the full variable domain is EAGVTQFPSHSVIEKGQTVTLRCDPISGHDNLYWYRRVMGKEIKFLLHFVKESKQDESGMPNNRFLAERTGGTYSTLKVQPAELEDSGVYFCASSRTTNEKLFFGSGTQLSVL.

The CDR3 region is CASRGRGHGNQPQHF. As DNA, the CDR3 is TGTGCCAGCAGGGGAAGGGGTCACGGCAATCAGCCCCAGCATTTT. The chain recombines TRBV28 with TRBJ1-5; D might be TRBD1 (5 bases). Trimming stripped 6 bases from V and 2 bases from J, with 14 bases between. The CDR3 has 15 amino acids. Per germline, CDR1 MDHEN and CDR2 SYDVKM.

The V gene is TRBV6-2 or TRBV6-3, the J gene TRBJ2-1; D remains unclear. Germline CDR1 is MNHEY and CDR2 is SVGEGT. The CDR3 runs to 13 residues. Deletions cut 6 bases from V and 7 bases from J, with 13 bases between. The CDR3 DNA is TGTGCCAGCAGCCCAGTCCCTGGGAATGAGCAGTTCTTC. Translated: CASSPVPGNEQFF.

The CDR3 reads CASSTAHARQETQYF. The CDR3 region has the DNA TGTGCCAGCAGCACTGCCCACGCCCGCCAAGAGACCCAGTACTTC. The chain employs TRBV11-2 and TRBJ2-5, with D unresolved. The CDR3 runs 15 residues. CDR1 is SGHAT and CDR2 is FQNNGV in the germline V gene. The V gene lost 5 bases and the J gene lost 1 base, with 14 bases spanning the gap.